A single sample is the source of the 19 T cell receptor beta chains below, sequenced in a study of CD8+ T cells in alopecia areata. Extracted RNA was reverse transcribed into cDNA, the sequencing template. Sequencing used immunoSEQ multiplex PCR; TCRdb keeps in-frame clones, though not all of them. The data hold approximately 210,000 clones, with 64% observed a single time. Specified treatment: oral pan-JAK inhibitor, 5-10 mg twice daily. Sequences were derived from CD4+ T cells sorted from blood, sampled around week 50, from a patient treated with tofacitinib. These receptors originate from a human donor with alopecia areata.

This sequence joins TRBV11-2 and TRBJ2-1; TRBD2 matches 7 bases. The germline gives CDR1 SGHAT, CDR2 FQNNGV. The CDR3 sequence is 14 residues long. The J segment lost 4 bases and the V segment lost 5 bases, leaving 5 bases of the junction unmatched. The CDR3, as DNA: TGTGCCAGCAGCATCGGGACTAAATACAATGAGCAGTTCTTC. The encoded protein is CASSIGTKYNEQFF.

CDR3 in DNA: TGTGCCAGCAGTTTAAGGACAGGGGGTATTTTGAACACTGAAGCTTTCTTT. As protein: CASSLRTGGILNTEAFF. The chain employs TRBV28 and TRBJ1-1; TRBD1 matches at 10 bases. Trimming at V came to 2 bases and at J to 0 bases, leaving 6 bases not matched to a gene. From germline, CDR1 is MDHEN and CDR2 SYDVKM. The CDR3 contains 17 residues. The full variable domain, in which reference TRBV28 and TRBJ1-1 provide the parts outside the CDR3, is DVKVTQSSRYLVKRTGEKVFLECVQDMDHENMFWYRQDPGLGLRLIYFSYDVKMKEKGDIPEGYSVSREKKERFSLILESASTNQTSMYLCASSLRTGGILNTEAFFGQGTRLTVV.

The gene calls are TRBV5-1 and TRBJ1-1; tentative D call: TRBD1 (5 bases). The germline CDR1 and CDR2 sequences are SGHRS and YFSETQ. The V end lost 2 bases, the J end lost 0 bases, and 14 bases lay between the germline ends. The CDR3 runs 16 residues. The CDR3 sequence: CASSFGTGLMNTEAFF. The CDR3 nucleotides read TGCGCCAGCAGCTTCGGTACAGGACTGATGAACACTGAAGCTTTCTTT.

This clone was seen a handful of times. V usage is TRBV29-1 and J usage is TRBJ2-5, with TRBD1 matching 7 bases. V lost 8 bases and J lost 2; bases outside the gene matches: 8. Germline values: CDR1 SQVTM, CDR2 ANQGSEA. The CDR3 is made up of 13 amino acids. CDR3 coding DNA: TGCAGCTTCGGACAGGCCATACAAGAGACCCAGTACTTC. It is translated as CSFGQAIQETQYF. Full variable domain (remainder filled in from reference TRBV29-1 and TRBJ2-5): SAVISQKPSRDICQRGTSLTIQCQVDSQVTMMFWYRQQPGQSLTLIATANQGSEATYESGFVIDKFPISRPNLTFSTLTVSNMSPEDSSIYLCSFGQAIQETQYFGPGTRLLVL.

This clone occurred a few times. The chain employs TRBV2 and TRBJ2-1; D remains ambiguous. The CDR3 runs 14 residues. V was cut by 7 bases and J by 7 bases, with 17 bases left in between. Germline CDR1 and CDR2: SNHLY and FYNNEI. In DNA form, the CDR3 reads TGTGCCAGCATAGGTAGTGATCCCCGAAATGAGCAGTTCTTC. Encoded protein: CASIGSDPRNEQFF. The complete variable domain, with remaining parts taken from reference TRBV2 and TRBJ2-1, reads EPEVTQTPSHQVTQMGQEVILRCVPISNHLYFYWYRQILGQKVEFLVSFYNNEISEKSEIFDDQFSVERPDGSNFTLKIRSTKLEDSAMYFCASIGSDPRNEQFFGPGTRLTVL.

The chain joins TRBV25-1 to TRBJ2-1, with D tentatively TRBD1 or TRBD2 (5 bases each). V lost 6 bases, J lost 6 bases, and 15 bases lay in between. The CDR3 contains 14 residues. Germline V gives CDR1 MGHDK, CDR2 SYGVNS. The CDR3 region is CASRDEPGLNEQFF. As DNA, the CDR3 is TGTGCCAGCAGGGACGAACCGGGGCTCAATGAGCAGTTCTTC.

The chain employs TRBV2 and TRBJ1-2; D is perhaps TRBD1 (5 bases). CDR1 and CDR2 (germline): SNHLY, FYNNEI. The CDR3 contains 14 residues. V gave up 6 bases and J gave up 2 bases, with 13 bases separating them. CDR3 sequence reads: CASSQKKGNYGYTF. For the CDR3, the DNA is TGTGCCAGCAGCCAAAAAAAGGGGAACTATGGCTACACCTTC.

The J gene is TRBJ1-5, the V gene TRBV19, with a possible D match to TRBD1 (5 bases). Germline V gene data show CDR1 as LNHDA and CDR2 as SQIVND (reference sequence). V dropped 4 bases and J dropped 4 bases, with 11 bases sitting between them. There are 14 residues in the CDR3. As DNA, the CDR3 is TGTGCCAGTAGTACCCGGACACAAAATCAGCCCCAGCATTTT. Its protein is CASSTRTQNQPQHF.

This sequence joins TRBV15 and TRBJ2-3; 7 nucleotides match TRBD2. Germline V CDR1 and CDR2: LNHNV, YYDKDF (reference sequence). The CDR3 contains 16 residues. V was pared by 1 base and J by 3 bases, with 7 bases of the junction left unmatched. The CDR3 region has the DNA TGTGCCACCAGCAGAGGAGCTAGCGGACAAACAGATACGCAGTATTTT. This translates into CATSRGASGQTDTQYF. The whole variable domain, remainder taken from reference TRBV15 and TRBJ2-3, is DAMVIQNPRYQVTQFGKPVTLSCSQTLNHNVMYWYQQKSSQAPKLLFHYYDKDFNNEADTPDNFQSRRPNTSFCFLDIRSPGLGDTAMYLCATSRGASGQTDTQYFGPGTRLTVL.

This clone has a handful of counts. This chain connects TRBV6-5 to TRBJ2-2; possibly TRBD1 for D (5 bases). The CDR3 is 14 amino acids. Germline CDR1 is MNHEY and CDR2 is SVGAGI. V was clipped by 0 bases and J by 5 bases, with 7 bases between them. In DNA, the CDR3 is TGTGCCAGCAGTTACTCCGCAGGGACCGGGGAGCTGTTTTTT. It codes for CASSYSAGTGELFF.

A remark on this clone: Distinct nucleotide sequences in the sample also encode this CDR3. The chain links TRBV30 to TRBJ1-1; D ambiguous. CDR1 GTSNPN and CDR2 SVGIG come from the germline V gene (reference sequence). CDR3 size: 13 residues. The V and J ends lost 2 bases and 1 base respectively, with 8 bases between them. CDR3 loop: CAWSISGNTEAFF. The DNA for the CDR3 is TGTGCCTGGAGTATATCAGGGAACACTGAAGCTTTCTTT.

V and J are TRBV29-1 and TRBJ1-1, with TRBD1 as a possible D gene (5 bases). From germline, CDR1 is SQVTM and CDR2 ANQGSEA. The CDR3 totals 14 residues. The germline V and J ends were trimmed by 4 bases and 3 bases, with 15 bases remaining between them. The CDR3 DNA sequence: TGCAGCGTTGCGAGCCAGGTGGGGCACACTGAAGCTTTCTTT. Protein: CSVASQVGHTEAFF.

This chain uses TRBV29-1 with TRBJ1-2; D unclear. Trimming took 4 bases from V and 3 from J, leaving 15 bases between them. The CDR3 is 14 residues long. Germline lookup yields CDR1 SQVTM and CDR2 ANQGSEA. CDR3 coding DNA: TGCAGCGTTGGGGCAGAACGTCGTGACTATGGCTACACCTTC. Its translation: CSVGAERRDYGYTF. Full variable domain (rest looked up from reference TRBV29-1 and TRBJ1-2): SAVISQKPSRDICQRGTSLTIQCQVDSQVTMMFWYRQQPGQSLTLIATANQGSEATYESGFVIDKFPISRPNLTFSTLTVSNMSPEDSSIYLCSVGAERRDYGYTFGSGTRLTVV.

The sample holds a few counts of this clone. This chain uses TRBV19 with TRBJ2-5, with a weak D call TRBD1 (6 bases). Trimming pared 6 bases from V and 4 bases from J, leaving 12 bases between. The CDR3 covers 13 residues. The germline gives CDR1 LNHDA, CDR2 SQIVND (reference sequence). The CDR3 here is CASRSRGLETQYF. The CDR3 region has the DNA TGTGCCAGTAGATCCAGGGGTCTAGAGACCCAGTACTTC.

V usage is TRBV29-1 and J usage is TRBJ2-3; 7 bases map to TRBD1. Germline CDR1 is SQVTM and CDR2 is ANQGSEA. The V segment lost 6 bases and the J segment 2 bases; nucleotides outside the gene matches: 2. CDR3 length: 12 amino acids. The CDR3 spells CSVGTDTDTQYF. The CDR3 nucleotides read TGCAGCGTAGGGACAGACACAGATACGCAGTATTTT.

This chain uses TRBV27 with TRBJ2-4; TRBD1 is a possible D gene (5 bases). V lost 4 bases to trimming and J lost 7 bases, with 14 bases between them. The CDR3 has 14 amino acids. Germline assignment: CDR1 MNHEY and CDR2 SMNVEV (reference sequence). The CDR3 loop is CASSSQAYRNIQYF. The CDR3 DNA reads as TGTGCCAGCAGTTCACAGGCTTATCGGAACATTCAGTACTTC.

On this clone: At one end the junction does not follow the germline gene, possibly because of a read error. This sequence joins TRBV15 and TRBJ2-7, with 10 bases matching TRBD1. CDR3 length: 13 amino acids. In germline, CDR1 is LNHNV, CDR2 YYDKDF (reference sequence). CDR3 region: CATSREPGQGINF. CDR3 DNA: TGTGCCACCAGCAGAGAACCGGGACAGGGGATAAACTTC.

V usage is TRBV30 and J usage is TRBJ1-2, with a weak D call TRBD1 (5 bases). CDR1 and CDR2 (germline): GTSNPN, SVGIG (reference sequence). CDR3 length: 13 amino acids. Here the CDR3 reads CASTVGAGYGYTF. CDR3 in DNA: TGTGCATCGACGGTCGGGGCGGGGTATGGCTACACCTTC.

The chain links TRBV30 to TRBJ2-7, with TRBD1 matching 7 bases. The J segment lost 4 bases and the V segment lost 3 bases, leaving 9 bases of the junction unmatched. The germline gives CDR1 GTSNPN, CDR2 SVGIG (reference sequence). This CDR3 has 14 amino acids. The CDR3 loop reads CAWRVKDRLYEQYF. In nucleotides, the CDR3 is TGTGCCTGGAGAGTCAAGGACAGGCTTTACGAGCAGTACTTC.